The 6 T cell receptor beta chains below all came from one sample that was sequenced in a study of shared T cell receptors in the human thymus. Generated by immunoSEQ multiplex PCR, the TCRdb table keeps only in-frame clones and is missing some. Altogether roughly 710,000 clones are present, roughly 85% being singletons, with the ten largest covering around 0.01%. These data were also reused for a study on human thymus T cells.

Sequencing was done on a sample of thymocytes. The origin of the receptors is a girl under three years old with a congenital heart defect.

CDR3 amino acids: CASSPSGGGTLMKQFF. CDR3 nucleotide sequence: TGTGCCAGCAGCCCGTCCGGCGGGGGAACGCTTATGAAGCAGTTCTTC. The chain links TRBV5-4 to TRBJ2-1; TRBD2 matches at 7 bases. This CDR3 region has 16 residues. Trimming removed 4 bases from V and 11 bases from J; junction bases left unmatched: 18. From germline, CDR1 is SGHNT and CDR2 YYREEE (reference sequence).

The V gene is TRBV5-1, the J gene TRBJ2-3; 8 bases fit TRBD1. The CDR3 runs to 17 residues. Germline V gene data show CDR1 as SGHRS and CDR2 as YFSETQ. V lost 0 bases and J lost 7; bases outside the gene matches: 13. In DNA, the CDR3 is TGCGCCAGCAGCTTGGTTGTCGGGGCAGGGGGCAGAAATACGCAGTATTTT. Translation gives CASSLVVGAGGRNTQYF.

CDR3 coding DNA: TGTGCTAGTGGTTCTCGACATGAAGCTTTCTTT. This translates into CASGSRHEAFF. The rearrangement links TRBV12-5 to TRBJ1-1; D unclear. This CDR3 is built from 11 residues. The V gene lost 4 bases and the J gene lost 7 bases, with 7 bases spanning the gap. Germline CDR1 is LGHNT and CDR2 is FRNRAP.

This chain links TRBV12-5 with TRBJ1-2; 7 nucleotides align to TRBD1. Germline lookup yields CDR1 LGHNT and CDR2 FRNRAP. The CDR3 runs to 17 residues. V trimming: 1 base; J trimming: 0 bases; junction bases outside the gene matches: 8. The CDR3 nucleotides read TGTGCTAGTGGTTTGGAGGGGGCCGGGGAAGCTAACTATGGCTACACCTTC. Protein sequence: CASGLEGAGEANYGYTF.

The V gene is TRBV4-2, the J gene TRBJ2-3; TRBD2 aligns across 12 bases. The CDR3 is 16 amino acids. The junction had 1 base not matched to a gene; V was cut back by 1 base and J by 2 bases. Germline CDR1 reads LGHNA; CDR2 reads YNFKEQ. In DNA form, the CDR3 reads TGTGCCAGCAGCCAAGCTAGCGGGGGGGCCACAGATACGCAGTATTTT. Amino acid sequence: CASSQASGGATDTQYF.

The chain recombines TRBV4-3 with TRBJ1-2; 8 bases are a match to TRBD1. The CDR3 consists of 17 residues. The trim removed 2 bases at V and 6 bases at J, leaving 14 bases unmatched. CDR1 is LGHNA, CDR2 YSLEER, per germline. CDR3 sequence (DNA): TGCGCCAGCAGCCAAAATACCGGGACAGGCAAACAGAATGGCTACACCTTC. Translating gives CASSQNTGTGKQNGYTF.